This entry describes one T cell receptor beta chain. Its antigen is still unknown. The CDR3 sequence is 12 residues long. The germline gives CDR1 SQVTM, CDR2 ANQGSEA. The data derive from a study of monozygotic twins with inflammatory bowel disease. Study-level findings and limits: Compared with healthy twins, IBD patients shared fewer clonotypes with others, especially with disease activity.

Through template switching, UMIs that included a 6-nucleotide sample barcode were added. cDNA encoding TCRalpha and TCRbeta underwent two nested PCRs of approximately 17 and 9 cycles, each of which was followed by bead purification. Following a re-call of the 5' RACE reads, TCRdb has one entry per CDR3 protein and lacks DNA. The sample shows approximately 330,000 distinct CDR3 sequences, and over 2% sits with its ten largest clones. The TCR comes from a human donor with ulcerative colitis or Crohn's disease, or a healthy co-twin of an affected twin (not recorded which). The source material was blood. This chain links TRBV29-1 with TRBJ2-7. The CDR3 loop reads CSVRGDSYEQYF.